The entry that follows covers one TCR beta chain sequence. No antigen is known for it. These data originate in a study of cytomegalovirus exposure and HLA in healthy donors. Points from the study as a whole: Both high specificity and high sensitivity reportedly marked the classifier's diagnosis of cytomegalovirus status.

The CDR3 loop spans 18 amino acids. Per the germline V gene, CDR1 is LNHDA and CDR2 is SQIVND (reference sequence). V lost 6 bases, J lost 3 bases, and 15 bases stayed unmatched. The PCR had 60 Vbeta and 13 Jbeta primers. Profiled with immunoSEQ multiplex PCR; TCRdb holds only in-frame clones, not every one. Recorded for this sample: around 100,000 clones. The sample comprised PBMCs. The source is a man aged 50 or older in good health and CMV-seronegative. This chain links TRBV19 with TRBJ2-2; 8 nucleotides align to TRBD1. Written as DNA, the CDR3 is TGTGCCAGTAGGCTCCCCCGACAGGGGCGAACGGACACCGGGGAGCTGTTTTTT. Its protein product is CASRLPRQGRTDTGELFF.